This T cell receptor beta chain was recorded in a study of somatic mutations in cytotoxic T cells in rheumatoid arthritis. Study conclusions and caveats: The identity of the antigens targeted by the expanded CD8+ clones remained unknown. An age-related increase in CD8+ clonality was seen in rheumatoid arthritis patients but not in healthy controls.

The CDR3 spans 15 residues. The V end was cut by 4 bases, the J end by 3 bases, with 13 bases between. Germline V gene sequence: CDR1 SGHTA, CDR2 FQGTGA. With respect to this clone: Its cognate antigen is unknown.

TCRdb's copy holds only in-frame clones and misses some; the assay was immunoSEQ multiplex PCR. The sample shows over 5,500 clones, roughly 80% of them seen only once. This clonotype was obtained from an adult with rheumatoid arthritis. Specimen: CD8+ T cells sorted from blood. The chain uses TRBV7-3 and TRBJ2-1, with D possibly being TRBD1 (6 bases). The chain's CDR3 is CASSSGTPVYNEQFF. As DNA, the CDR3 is TGTGCCAGCAGCTCCGGGACACCCGTCTACAATGAGCAGTTCTTC.